This T cell receptor beta chain was sequenced during a study of T cell changes during pregnancy in multiple sclerosis. In germline, CDR1 is LGHNA, CDR2 YNFKEQ. The CDR3 length is 16 residues. Trimming cost V 4 bases and J 6 bases, with 19 bases left between them. The repertoire was sequenced with immunoSEQ multiplex PCR; TCRdb's copy has only in-frame clones and lacks some. The sample yields about 79,000 clones, 93% seen once. The rearrangement links TRBV4-2 to TRBJ2-1, with D maybe TRBD2 (6 bases). Specimen: peripheral blood, collected in the second trimester of pregnancy. This TCR came from a female donor in good health, enrolled as a control in a pregnancy study. The CDR3 loop reads CASSPNTGDSFNEQFF. Here the CDR3 DNA reads TGTGCCAGCAGCCCAAATACGGGGGACTCGTTCAATGAGCAGTTCTTC.